The 10 T cell receptor beta chains presented below share a single source sample, sequenced in a study of CD8+CD57+ T cells in acquired aplastic anemia. Flow cytometry had shown expanded CD8+CD57+ cells in the patients chosen for sequencing. Genomic DNA templated the TCR beta VDJ and CDR3 profiling. Each CDR3 protein is one row after TCRdb ran MiXCR on the reads. The sample lists hundreds of thousands of distinct CDR3 sequences, approximately 58% occurring once. Material: sorted CD4+, CD8+, or CD8+CD57+ T cells (not recorded which) from PBMCs. These receptors were collected from a human donor with aplastic anemia.

This clonotype was seen ten or more times. The CDR3 coding sequence is TGTGCCAGTAGGTACCGGGCGGAAGATAGCAATCAGCCCCAGCATTTT. It encodes CASRYRAEDSNQPQHF. The rearrangement links TRBV19 to TRBJ1-5; unclear D gene. Germline lookup yields CDR1 LNHDA and CDR2 SQIVND (reference sequence). The CDR3 totals 16 residues. The V and J ends lost 6 bases and 0 bases respectively, with 15 bases between them.

The V and J genes are TRBV7-6 and TRBJ1-6; possible D gene TRBD1, 5 bases. CDR3 length: 14 residues. The V gene's germline CDR1 is SGHVS and CDR2 FNYEAQ. Between the trimmed V and J ends, which lost 5 bases and 11 bases, there was a span of 16 bases. This chain's CDR3 is CASSPRADSAPLHF. The CDR3, as DNA: TGTGCCAGCAGCCCGAGGGCCGACAGTGCACCCCTCCACTTT.

This chain connects TRBV19 to TRBJ2-3; 11 bases align to TRBD2. Germline trimming cut 5 bases from V and 4 bases from J; bases unmatched to any gene: 8. CDR3 length: 16 amino acids. In germline, CDR1 is LNHDA, CDR2 SQIVND (reference sequence). The CDR3 spells CASSYLAGGQSDTQYF. The CDR3, as DNA: TGTGCCAGTAGTTACCTAGCGGGGGGACAATCAGATACGCAGTATTTT.

The rearrangement links TRBV5-5 to TRBJ2-7; D unclear. Per germline, CDR1 SGHKS and CDR2 YYEKEE (reference sequence). Trimming cost V 0 bases and J 4 bases, with 11 bases left between them. The CDR3 runs to 14 residues. CDR3 region: CASSLAGQPYEQYF. DNA of the CDR3: TGTGCCAGCAGCTTGGCCGGGCAGCCATACGAGCAGTACTTC.

This clonotype has at least ten counts. The J gene is TRBJ1-1, the V gene TRBV5-1; the D is unclear. The CDR3 is made up of 15 amino acids. Germline-derived CDR1 and CDR2 are SGHRS and YFSETQ. V lost 4 bases and J lost 3, with 16 bases in between. CDR3 sequence reads: CASSRIEAADTEAFF. The CDR3 nucleotides read TGCGCCAGCAGCCGCATCGAGGCGGCCGACACTGAAGCTTTCTTT.

This clonotype was detected ten times or more. The chain uses TRBV9 and TRBJ2-1, with D unclear. This CDR3 is built from 13 residues. Germline V gives CDR1 SGDLS, CDR2 YYNGEE. V shed 1 base and J shed 7 bases, with 9 bases lying between them. The CDR3 DNA follows: TGTGCCAGCAGCGTAAGGCGAGGAAATGAGCAGTTCTTC. It codes for CASSVRRGNEQFF.

This clonotype was found many times. The gene calls are TRBV6-6 and TRBJ2-7; 12 nucleotides line up with TRBD2. This CDR3 region has 16 residues. V was clipped by 8 bases and J by 0 bases; unmatched bases: 8. CDR1 and CDR2 (germline): MNHNY, SVGAGI (reference sequence). The CDR3 protein is CASCTSGGKSSYEQYF. The CDR3 nucleotides read TGTGCCAGCTGTACTAGCGGGGGGAAGAGCTCCTACGAGCAGTACTTC.

The chain has TRBV12-3 or TRBV12-4 and TRBJ1-2; 8 bases match TRBD1. Unmatched junction bases numbered 6, after V lost 3 bases and J lost 6 bases. The CDR3 has 14 residues. Here the CDR3 reads CASSFFGTGDGYTF. The CDR3 bases are TGTGCCAGCAGTTTCTTCGGGACAGGCGATGGCTACACCTTC.

This clonotype has at least ten counts. The V gene is TRBV3-1, the J gene TRBJ1-2; the match to TRBD1 covers 9 bases. V gave up 0 bases and J gave up 4 bases; unmatched junction bases: 3. Germline V gene sequence: CDR1 LGHDT, CDR2 YNNKEL (reference sequence). CDR3 length: 15 residues. The CDR3 region has the DNA TGTGCCAGCAGCCAAGAAGGGACAGGGTCCTATGGCTACACCTTC. Residues: CASSQEGTGSYGYTF.

The table lists this clonotype with many counts. This sequence joins TRBV5-6 and TRBJ2-7; 9 positions agree with TRBD2. The CDR3 runs 18 residues. Germline V lookup: CDR1 SGHDT, CDR2 YYEEEE. Trimming removed 3 bases from V and 3 bases from J; junction bases left unmatched: 16. CDR3 in DNA: TGTGCCAGCAGCTGGAGTAGCGGGAGTTTGTCCCGGAACTACGAGCAGTACTTC. Translation gives CASSWSSGSLSRNYEQYF.